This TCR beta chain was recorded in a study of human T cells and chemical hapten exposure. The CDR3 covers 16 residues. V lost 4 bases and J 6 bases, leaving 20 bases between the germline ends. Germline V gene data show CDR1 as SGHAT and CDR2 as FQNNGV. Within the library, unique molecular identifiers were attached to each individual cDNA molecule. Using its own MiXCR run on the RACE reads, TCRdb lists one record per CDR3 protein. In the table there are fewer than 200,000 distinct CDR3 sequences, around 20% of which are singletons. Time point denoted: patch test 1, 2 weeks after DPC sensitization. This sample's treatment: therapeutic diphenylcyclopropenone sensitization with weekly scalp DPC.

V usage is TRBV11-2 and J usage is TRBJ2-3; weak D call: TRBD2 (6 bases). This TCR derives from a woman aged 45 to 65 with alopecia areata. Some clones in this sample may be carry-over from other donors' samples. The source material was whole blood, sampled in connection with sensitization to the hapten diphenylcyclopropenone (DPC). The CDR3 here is CASSSLGAGRGDTQYF. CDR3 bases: TGTGCCAGCAGCTCCCTCGGGGCGGGCCGGGGGGATACGCAGTATTTT.